This TCR beta chain was identified during a study of shared clonotypes between healthy human individuals. Only in-frame clones appear in the TCRdb table, and some are missing; sequencing was by immunoSEQ multiplex PCR. The sample yields about 1 million clones, approximately 70% seen once. CDR1 is SGHNT, CDR2 YYREEE, per germline (reference sequence). This CDR3 region has 16 residues. Between the trimmed V and J ends, which lost 4 bases and 2 bases, there was a span of 16 bases. V and J are TRBV5-4 and TRBJ2-1; D is possibly TRBD1 (6 bases). Source material: memory CD4+ T cells sorted from blood. Subset described: CD45RA-negative fraction. The sequence was obtained from a man aged 18 to 29 in good health. The CDR3 bases are TGTGCCAGCAGCCCGCCTCCAGGGGCCACCTACAATGAGCAGTTCTTC. This sequence encodes CASSPPPGATYNEQFF.